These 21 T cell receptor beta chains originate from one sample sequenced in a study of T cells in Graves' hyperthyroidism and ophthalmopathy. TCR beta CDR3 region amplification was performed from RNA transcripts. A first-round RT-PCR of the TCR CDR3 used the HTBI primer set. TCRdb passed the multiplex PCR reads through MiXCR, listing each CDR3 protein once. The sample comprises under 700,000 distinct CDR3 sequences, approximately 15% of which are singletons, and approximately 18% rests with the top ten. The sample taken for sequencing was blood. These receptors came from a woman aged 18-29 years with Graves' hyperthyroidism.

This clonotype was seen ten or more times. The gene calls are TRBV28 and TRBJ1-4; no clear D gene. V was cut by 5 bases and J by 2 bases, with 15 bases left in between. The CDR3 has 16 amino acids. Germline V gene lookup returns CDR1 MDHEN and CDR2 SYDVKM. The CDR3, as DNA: TGTGCCAGCAGTGATGACCGGATTGAGACTAATGAAAAACTGTTTTTT. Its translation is CASSDDRIETNEKLFF.

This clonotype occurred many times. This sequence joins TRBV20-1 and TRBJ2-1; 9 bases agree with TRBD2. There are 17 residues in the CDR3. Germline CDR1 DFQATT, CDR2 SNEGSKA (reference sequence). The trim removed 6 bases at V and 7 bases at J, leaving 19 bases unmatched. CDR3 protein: CSAQVVAGGRSGNEQFF. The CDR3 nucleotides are TGCAGTGCCCAAGTTGTGGCGGGGGGGCGGAGTGGTAATGAGCAGTTCTTC.

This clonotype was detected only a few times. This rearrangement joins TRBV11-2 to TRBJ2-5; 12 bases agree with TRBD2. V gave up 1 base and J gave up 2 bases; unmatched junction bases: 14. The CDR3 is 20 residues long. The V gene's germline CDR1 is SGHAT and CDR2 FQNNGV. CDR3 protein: CASSLVPPSGGAGVQETQYF. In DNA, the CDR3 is TGTGCCAGCAGCTTAGTACCCCCTAGCGGGGGGGCCGGAGTGCAAGAGACCCAGTACTTC.

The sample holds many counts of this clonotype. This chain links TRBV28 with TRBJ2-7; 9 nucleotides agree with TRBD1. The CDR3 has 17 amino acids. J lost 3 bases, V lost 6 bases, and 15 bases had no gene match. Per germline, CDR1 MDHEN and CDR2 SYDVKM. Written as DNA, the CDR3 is TGTGCCAGCAGAACCCGGGCTGGGGACAGGGATGTCTACGAGCAGTACTTC. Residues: CASRTRAGDRDVYEQYF.

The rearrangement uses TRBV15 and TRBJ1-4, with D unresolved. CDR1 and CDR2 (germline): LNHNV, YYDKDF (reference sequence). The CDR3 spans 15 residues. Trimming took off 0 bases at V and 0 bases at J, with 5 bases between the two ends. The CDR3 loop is CATSRDRATNEKLFF. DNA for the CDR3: TGTGCCACCAGCAGAGATCGAGCAACTAATGAAAAACTGTTTTTT.

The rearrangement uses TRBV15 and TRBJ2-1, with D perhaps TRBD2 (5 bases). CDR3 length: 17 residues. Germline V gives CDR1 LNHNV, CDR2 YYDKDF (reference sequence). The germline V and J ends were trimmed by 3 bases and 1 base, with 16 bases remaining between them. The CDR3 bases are TGTGCCACCAGCAGGGATACTAGTACGGGGTCCTACAATGAGCAGTTCTTC. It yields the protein CATSRDTSTGSYNEQFF.

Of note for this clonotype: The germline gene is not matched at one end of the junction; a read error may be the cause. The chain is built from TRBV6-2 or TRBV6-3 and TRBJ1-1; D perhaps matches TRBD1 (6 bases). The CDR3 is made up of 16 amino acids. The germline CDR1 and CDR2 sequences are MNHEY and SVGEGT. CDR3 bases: TGTGCCAGCAGTTACTCGAAGTACAGGGAGGACACTGAAACTTTCTTT. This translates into CASSYSKYREDTETFF.

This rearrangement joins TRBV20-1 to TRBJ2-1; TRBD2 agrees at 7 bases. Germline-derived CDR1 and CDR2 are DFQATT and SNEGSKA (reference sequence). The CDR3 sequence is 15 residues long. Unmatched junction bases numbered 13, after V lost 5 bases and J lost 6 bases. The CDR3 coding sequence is TGCAGTGCTCCAGAACGGAGCGGGGATACCAATGAGCAGTTCTTC. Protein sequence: CSAPERSGDTNEQFF.

CDR3 in DNA: TGTGCCAGTAGTATCGGGGGCTGGTTAGAGACCCAGTACTTC. Translated, it gives CASSIGGWLETQYF. The J gene is TRBJ2-5, the V gene TRBV19, with D perhaps TRBD1 or TRBD2 (6 bases each). Trimming took 3 bases from V and 4 from J, leaving 12 bases between them. The CDR3 is 14 residues long. In germline, CDR1 is LNHDA, CDR2 SQIVND (reference sequence).

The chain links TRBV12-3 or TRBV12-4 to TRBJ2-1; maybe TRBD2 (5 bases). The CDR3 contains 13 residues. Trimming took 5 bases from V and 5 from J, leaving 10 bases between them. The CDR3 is CASSHLEDNEQFF. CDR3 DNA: TGTGCCAGCAGTCACCTGGAGGACAATGAGCAGTTCTTC.

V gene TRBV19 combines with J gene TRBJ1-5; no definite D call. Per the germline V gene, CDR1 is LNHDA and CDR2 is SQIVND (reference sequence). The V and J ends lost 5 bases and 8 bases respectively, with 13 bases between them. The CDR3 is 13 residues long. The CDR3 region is CASSRYGGEPQHF. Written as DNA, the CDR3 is TGTGCCAGTAGTCGCTACGGTGGGGAGCCCCAGCATTTT. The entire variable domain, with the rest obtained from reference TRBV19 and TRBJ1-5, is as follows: DGGITQSPKYLFRKEGQNVTLSCEQNLNHDAMYWYRQDPGQGLRLIYYSQIVNDFQKGDIAEGYSVSREKKESFPLTVTSAQKNPTAFYLCASSRYGGEPQHFGDGTRLSIL.

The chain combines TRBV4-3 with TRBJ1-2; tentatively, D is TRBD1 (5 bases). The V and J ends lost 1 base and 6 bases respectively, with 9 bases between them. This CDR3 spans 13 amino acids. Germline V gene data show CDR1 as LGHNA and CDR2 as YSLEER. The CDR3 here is CASSQAGLHGYTF. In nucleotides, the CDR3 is TGCGCCAGCAGCCAAGCAGGGTTGCATGGCTACACCTTC.

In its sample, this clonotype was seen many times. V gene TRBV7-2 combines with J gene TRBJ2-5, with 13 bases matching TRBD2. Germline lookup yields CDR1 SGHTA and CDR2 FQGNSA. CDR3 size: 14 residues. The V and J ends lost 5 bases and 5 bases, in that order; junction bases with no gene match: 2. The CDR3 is CASSKGLAGETQYF. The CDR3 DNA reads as TGTGCCAGCAGCAAGGGACTAGCGGGGGAGACCCAGTACTTC.

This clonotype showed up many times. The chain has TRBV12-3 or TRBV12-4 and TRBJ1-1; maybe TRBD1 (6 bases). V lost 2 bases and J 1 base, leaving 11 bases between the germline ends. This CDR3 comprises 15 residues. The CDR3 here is CASSLRGGGNTEAFF. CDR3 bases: TGTGCCAGCAGTTTAAGGGGAGGGGGGAACACTGAAGCTTTCTTT.

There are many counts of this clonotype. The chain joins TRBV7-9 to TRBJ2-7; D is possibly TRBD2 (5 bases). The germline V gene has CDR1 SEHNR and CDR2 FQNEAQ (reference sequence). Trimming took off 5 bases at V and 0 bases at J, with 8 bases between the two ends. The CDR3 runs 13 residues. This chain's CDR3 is CASSADFSYEQYF. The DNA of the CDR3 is TGTGCCAGCAGCGCGGACTTCTCCTACGAGCAGTACTTC.

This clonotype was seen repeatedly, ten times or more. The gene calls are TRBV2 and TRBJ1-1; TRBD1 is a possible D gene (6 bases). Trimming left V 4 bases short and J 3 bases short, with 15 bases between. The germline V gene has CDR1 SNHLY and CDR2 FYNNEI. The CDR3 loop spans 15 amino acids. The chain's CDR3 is CASSGTGSWDTEAFF. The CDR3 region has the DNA TGTGCCAGCAGTGGAACAGGGTCCTGGGACACTGAAGCTTTCTTT.

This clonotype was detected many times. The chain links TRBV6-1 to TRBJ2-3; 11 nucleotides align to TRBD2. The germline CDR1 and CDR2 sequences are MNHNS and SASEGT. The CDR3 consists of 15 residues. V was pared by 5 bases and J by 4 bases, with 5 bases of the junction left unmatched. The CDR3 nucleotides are TGTGCCAGCAGTATACTAGCGGGAGTCGCAGATACGCAGTATTTT. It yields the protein CASSILAGVADTQYF.

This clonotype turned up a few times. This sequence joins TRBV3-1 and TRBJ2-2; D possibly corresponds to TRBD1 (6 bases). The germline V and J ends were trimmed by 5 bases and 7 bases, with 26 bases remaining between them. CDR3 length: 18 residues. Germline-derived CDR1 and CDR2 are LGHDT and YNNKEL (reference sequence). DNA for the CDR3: TGTGCCAGCAGCACAATGCTTCCCGGGACACTAAGGCTCGGGGAGCTGTTTTTT. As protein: CASSTMLPGTLRLGELFF.

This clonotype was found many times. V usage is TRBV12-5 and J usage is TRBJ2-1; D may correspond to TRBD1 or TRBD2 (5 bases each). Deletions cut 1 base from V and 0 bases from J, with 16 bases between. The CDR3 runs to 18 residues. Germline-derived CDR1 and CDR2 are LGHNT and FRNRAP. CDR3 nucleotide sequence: TGTGCTAGTGGTTTGGGACGGGGACCCTACAACTCCTACAATGAGCAGTTCTTC. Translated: CASGLGRGPYNSYNEQFF.

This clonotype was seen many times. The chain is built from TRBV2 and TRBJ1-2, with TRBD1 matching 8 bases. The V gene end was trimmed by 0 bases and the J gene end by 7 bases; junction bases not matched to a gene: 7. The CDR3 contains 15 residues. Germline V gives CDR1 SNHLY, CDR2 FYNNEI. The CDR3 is CASSEAYRGKGGYTF. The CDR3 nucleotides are TGTGCCAGCAGTGAAGCGTACAGGGGGAAGGGTGGCTACACCTTC.

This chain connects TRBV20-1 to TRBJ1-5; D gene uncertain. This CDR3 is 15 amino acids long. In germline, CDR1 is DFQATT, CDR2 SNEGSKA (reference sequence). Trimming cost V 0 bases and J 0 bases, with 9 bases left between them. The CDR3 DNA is TGCAGTGCTAGAGAAGATGTTTATAGCAATCAGCCCCAGCATTTT. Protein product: CSAREDVYSNQPQHF.